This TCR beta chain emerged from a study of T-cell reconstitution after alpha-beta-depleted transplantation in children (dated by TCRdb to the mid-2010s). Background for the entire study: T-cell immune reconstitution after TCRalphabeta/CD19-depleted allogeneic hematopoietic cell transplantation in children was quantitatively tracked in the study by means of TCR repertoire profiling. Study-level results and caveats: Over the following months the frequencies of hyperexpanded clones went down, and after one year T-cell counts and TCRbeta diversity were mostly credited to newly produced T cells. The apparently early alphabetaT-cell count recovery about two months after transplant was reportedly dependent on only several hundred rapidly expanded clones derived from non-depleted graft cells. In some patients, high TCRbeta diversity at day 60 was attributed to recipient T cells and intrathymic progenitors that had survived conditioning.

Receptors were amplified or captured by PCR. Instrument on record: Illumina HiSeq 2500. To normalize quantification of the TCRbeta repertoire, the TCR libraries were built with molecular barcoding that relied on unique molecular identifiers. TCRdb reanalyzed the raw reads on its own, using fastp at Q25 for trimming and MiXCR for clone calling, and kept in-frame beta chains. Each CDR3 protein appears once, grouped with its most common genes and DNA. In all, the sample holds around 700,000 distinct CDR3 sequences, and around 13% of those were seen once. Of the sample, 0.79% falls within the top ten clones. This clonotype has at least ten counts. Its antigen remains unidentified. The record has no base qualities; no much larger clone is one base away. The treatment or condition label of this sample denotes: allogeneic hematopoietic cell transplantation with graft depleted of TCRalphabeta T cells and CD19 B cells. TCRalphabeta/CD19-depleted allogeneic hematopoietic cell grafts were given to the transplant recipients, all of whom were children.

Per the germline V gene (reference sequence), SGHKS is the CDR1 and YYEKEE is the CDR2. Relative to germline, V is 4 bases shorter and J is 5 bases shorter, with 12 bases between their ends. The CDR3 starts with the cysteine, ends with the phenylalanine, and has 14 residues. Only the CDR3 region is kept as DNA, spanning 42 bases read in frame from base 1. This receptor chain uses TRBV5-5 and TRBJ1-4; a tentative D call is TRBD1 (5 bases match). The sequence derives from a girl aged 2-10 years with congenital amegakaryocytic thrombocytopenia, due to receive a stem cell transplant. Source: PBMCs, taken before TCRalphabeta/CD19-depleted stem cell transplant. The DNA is TGTGCCAGCAGCCTGGAGACAGACAATGAAAAACTGTTTTTT. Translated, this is CASSLETDNEKLFF. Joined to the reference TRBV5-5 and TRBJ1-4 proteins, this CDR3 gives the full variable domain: DAGVTQSPTHLIKTRGQQVTLRCSPISGHKSVSWYQQVLGQGPQFIFQYYEKEERGRGNFPDRFSARQFPNYSSELNVNALLLGDSALYLCASSLETDNEKLFFGSGTQLSVL.